Listed below are T cell receptor beta chains from one sample, sequenced in a study of T cell repertoires in ileal Crohn's disease. TCRdb's table, derived via immunoSEQ multiplex PCR, lists solely in-frame clones and lacks some. Found here are thousands of clones, roughly 80% of them singletons; the top ten hold approximately 15%. Sequenced sample: ileal tissue. The receptors were gathered from an adult with Crohn's disease. CDR3s include the opening cysteine and the closing phenylalanine or tryptophan. Fields, in order: J gene, clone size, V gene, D gene, CDR3 DNA, CDR3 protein. A D gene is named only where the DNA matches it firmly. Not every row has a clone size; where given, it reads once, few, many or a size class.

J: TRBJ2-4; size: NA; V: TRBV11-2; D: TRBD2; DNA: TGTGCCAGCAGCCGCACCGGGACTAGCGGGAGGGCCAACATTCAGTACTTC; CDR3: CASSRTGTSGRANIQYF
J: TRBJ1-1; size: NA; V: TRBV5-6; D: NA; DNA: TGTGCCAGCAGCCACCGAGGGAACACTGAAGCTTTCTTT; CDR3: CASSHRGNTEAFF
J: TRBJ2-1; size: few; V: TRBV6-1; D: NA; DNA: TGTGCCAGCAGTGAAGCAGCGGGCTCCTACAATGAGCAGTTCTTC; CDR3: CASSEAAGSYNEQFF
J: TRBJ2-1; size: once; V: TRBV11-2; D: TRBD2; DNA: TGTGCCAGCAGCATTATCGGACTAGCGGGTGATGAGCAGTTCTTC; CDR3: CASSIIGLAGDEQFF
J: TRBJ1-2; size: NA; V: TRBV28; D: NA; DNA: TGTGCCAGCAGTTCCCCACCCCGGGAGGGCTACACCTTC; CDR3: CASSSPPREGYTF
J: TRBJ2-7; size: few; V: TRBV7-9; D: NA; DNA: TGTGCCAGCAGCCATCTGACACCAACCTACGAGCAGTACTTC; CDR3: CASSHLTPTYEQYF
J: TRBJ1-1; size: once; V: TRBV28; D: NA; DNA: TGTGCCAGCAGCCTCACGGTGGGGGCCACTGAAGCTTTCTTT; CDR3: CASSLTVGATEAFF
J: TRBJ2-2; size: NA; V: TRBV9; D: TRBD2; DNA: TGTGCCAGCAGCGTAGTTGCTAGCGGGGGGGGGACCGGGGAGCTGTTTTTT; CDR3: CASSVVASGGGTGELFF
J: TRBJ2-7; size: NA; V: TRBV14; D: NA; DNA: TGTGCCAGCAGCCAAGAGTTATACGAGCAGTACTTC; CDR3: CASSQELYEQYF
J: TRBJ2-3; size: few; V: TRBV4-1; D: TRBD2; DNA: TGCGCCAGCAGCCTAGGACTAGCAGCAGATACGCAGTATTTT; CDR3: CASSLGLAADTQYF
J: TRBJ1-2; size: NA; V: TRBV4-3; D: NA; DNA: TGCGCCAGCAGCCAGGTCCCCGGGGGTAGGGACTATGGCTACACCTTC; CDR3: CASSQVPGGRDYGYTF
J: TRBJ2-3; size: few; V: TRBV19; D: NA; DNA: TGTGCCAGTAGTAACCGGGTTGGCACGCAGTATTTT; CDR3: CASSNRVGTQYF
J: TRBJ2-1; size: NA; V: TRBV7-2; D: NA; DNA: TGTGCCAGCAGCTTAGTGGGCACTGAGCAGTTCTTC; CDR3: CASSLVGTEQFF
J: TRBJ2-6; size: NA; V: TRBV18; D: NA; DNA: TGTGCCAGCTCGCGTACACAGGGTAAAGGGGCCAACGTCCTGACTTTC; CDR3: CASSRTQGKGANVLTF
J: TRBJ1-1; size: NA; V: TRBV2; D: NA; DNA: TGTGCCAGCAGCGGTTTTCAGGGGCAATTACGGGCTTTCTTT; CDR3: CASSGFQGQLRAFF
J: TRBJ1-2; size: NA; V: TRBV7-9; D: NA; DNA: TGTGCCAGCGGAATACACAGGGCGGGTGGCTACACCTTC; CDR3: CASGIHRAGGYTF
J: TRBJ2-6; size: few; V: TRBV10-3; D: TRBD2; DNA: TGTGCCATCCCTGACCCGGGACTAGCGGAGGCCATCAACGTCCTGACTTTC; CDR3: CAIPDPGLAEAINVLTF
J: TRBJ2-7; size: NA; V: TRBV5-4; D: NA; DNA: TGTGCCAGCAGCAACCAGACTAGATCGGGCGAGCAGTACTTC; CDR3: CASSNQTRSGEQYF
J: TRBJ2-6; size: NA; V: TRBV11-3; D: TRBD1; DNA: TGTGCCAGCAGTACCGGGACAGGGGGAAGAGGGGCCAACGTCCTGACTTTC; CDR3: CASSTGTGGRGANVLTF
J: TRBJ2-7; size: NA; V: TRBV27; D: NA; DNA: TGTGCCAGCAGTTCCAGTCCCTACGAGCAGTACTTC; CDR3: CASSSSPYEQYF
J: TRBJ2-1; size: NA; V: TRBV21-1; D: NA; DNA: TGTGCCAGCAGCAATTCGGGACCGGGACTAGCGGCATTGGAGCAGTTCTTC; CDR3: CASSNSGPGLAALEQFF
J: TRBJ2-3; size: NA; V: TRBV5-6; D: TRBD2; DNA: TGTGCCAGCAGCCTCAGAGCGGGGTTCATCAATACGCAGTATTTT; CDR3: CASSLRAGFINTQYF
J: TRBJ2-7; size: once; V: TRBV19; D: NA; DNA: TGTGCCAGTAGTATAGGAGTTTCCCTCTACGAGCAGTACTTC; CDR3: CASSIGVSLYEQYF
J: TRBJ2-2; size: NA; V: TRBV29-1; D: NA; DNA: TGCAGCGTTGAATCGGAGTCCGGGGAGCTGTTTTTT; CDR3: CSVESESGELFF
J: TRBJ1-1; size: NA; V: TRBV29-1; D: TRBD1; DNA: TGCAGCGGTAACGACAGGGTACGCACTGAAGCTTTCTTT; CDR3: CSGNDRVRTEAFF
J: TRBJ1-1; size: NA; V: TRBV9; D: TRBD1; DNA: TGTGCCAGCAGCGTAGGAGTTGGACAGGGGGGTGCTGAAGCTTTCTTT; CDR3: CASSVGVGQGGAEAFF
J: TRBJ2-2; size: few; V: TRBV5-8; D: TRBD1; DNA: TGTGCCAGCAGCTTGTGGTTCACAGGGGGTCACACCGGGGAGCTGTTTTTT; CDR3: CASSLWFTGGHTGELFF
J: TRBJ2-1; size: once; V: TRBV7-3; D: TRBD2; DNA: TGTGCCAGCAGCGAAGCATCACTAGCGGGAGTCAATGAGCAGTTCTTC; CDR3: CASSEASLAGVNEQFF
J: TRBJ2-3; size: NA; V: TRBV5-1; D: NA; DNA: TGCGCCAGCAGCCCCCGGTCAGATACGCAGTATTTT; CDR3: CASSPRSDTQYF
J: TRBJ2-7; size: NA; V: TRBV6-1; D: NA; DNA: TGTGCCAGCAGCGAGGGGGATATAGTGGGGGAGCAGTACTTC; CDR3: CASSEGDIVGEQYF
J: TRBJ2-6; size: NA; V: TRBV2; D: TRBD1; DNA: TGTGCCAGTTTAAGGACAGGGACAGGGGCCAACGTCCTGACTTTC; CDR3: CASLRTGTGANVLTF
J: TRBJ2-1; size: NA; V: TRBV4-1; D: TRBD2; DNA: TGCGCCAGCAGCCAAGATTCCCTAGCGGGTAATGAGCAGTTCTTC; CDR3: CASSQDSLAGNEQFF
J: TRBJ2-1; size: NA; V: TRBV28; D: TRBD2; DNA: TGTGCCAGCAGTGCCCGACTAGCGGGATTATCGGATGAGCAGTTCTTC; CDR3: CASSARLAGLSDEQFF
J: TRBJ2-7; size: NA; V: TRBV13; D: TRBD2; DNA: TGTGCCAGCAGCTTAGTAGGCCGGGAGGACTCCTACGAGCAGTACTTC; CDR3: CASSLVGREDSYEQYF
J: TRBJ2-2; size: NA; V: TRBV19; D: NA; DNA: TGTGCCAGTAGTATTGGTGTATCAGGGGCCGGGGAGCTGTTTTTT; CDR3: CASSIGVSGAGELFF
J: TRBJ2-1; size: NA; V: TRBV7-3; D: NA; DNA: TGTGCCAGCAGCTCCGTCGGGGGAATCGGGTACAATGAGCAGTTCTTC; CDR3: CASSSVGGIGYNEQFF
J: TRBJ2-6; size: NA; V: TRBV9; D: NA; DNA: TGTGCCAGCAGCGTTGGTAACTCTGGGGCCAACGTTCTGACTTTC; CDR3: CASSVGNSGANVLTF
J: TRBJ2-3; size: NA; V: TRBV11-2; D: NA; DNA: TGTGCCAGCAGCCGGGACTCTAGGATGAGCACAGATACGCAGTATTTT; CDR3: CASSRDSRMSTDTQYF
J: TRBJ2-7; size: NA; V: TRBV9; D: NA; DNA: TGTGCCAGCAGCGCGGGGGACGTCAACTACGAGCAGTACTTC; CDR3: CASSAGDVNYEQYF
J: TRBJ2-1; size: NA; V: TRBV19; D: TRBD2; DNA: TGTGCCAGTAGTAGTCCATCTAGCGGGGGAGAGGAGCAGTTCTTC; CDR3: CASSSPSSGGEEQFF
J: TRBJ2-1; size: few; V: TRBV25-1; D: NA; DNA: TGTGCCAGCAGTGAAAGGGGGAATGAGCAGTTCTTC; CDR3: CASSERGNEQFF
J: TRBJ2-1; size: NA; V: TRBV28; D: TRBD2; DNA: TGTGCCAGCAGGCCTTGGAGCGGGGGGAGGGATGAGCAGTTCTTC; CDR3: CASRPWSGGRDEQFF